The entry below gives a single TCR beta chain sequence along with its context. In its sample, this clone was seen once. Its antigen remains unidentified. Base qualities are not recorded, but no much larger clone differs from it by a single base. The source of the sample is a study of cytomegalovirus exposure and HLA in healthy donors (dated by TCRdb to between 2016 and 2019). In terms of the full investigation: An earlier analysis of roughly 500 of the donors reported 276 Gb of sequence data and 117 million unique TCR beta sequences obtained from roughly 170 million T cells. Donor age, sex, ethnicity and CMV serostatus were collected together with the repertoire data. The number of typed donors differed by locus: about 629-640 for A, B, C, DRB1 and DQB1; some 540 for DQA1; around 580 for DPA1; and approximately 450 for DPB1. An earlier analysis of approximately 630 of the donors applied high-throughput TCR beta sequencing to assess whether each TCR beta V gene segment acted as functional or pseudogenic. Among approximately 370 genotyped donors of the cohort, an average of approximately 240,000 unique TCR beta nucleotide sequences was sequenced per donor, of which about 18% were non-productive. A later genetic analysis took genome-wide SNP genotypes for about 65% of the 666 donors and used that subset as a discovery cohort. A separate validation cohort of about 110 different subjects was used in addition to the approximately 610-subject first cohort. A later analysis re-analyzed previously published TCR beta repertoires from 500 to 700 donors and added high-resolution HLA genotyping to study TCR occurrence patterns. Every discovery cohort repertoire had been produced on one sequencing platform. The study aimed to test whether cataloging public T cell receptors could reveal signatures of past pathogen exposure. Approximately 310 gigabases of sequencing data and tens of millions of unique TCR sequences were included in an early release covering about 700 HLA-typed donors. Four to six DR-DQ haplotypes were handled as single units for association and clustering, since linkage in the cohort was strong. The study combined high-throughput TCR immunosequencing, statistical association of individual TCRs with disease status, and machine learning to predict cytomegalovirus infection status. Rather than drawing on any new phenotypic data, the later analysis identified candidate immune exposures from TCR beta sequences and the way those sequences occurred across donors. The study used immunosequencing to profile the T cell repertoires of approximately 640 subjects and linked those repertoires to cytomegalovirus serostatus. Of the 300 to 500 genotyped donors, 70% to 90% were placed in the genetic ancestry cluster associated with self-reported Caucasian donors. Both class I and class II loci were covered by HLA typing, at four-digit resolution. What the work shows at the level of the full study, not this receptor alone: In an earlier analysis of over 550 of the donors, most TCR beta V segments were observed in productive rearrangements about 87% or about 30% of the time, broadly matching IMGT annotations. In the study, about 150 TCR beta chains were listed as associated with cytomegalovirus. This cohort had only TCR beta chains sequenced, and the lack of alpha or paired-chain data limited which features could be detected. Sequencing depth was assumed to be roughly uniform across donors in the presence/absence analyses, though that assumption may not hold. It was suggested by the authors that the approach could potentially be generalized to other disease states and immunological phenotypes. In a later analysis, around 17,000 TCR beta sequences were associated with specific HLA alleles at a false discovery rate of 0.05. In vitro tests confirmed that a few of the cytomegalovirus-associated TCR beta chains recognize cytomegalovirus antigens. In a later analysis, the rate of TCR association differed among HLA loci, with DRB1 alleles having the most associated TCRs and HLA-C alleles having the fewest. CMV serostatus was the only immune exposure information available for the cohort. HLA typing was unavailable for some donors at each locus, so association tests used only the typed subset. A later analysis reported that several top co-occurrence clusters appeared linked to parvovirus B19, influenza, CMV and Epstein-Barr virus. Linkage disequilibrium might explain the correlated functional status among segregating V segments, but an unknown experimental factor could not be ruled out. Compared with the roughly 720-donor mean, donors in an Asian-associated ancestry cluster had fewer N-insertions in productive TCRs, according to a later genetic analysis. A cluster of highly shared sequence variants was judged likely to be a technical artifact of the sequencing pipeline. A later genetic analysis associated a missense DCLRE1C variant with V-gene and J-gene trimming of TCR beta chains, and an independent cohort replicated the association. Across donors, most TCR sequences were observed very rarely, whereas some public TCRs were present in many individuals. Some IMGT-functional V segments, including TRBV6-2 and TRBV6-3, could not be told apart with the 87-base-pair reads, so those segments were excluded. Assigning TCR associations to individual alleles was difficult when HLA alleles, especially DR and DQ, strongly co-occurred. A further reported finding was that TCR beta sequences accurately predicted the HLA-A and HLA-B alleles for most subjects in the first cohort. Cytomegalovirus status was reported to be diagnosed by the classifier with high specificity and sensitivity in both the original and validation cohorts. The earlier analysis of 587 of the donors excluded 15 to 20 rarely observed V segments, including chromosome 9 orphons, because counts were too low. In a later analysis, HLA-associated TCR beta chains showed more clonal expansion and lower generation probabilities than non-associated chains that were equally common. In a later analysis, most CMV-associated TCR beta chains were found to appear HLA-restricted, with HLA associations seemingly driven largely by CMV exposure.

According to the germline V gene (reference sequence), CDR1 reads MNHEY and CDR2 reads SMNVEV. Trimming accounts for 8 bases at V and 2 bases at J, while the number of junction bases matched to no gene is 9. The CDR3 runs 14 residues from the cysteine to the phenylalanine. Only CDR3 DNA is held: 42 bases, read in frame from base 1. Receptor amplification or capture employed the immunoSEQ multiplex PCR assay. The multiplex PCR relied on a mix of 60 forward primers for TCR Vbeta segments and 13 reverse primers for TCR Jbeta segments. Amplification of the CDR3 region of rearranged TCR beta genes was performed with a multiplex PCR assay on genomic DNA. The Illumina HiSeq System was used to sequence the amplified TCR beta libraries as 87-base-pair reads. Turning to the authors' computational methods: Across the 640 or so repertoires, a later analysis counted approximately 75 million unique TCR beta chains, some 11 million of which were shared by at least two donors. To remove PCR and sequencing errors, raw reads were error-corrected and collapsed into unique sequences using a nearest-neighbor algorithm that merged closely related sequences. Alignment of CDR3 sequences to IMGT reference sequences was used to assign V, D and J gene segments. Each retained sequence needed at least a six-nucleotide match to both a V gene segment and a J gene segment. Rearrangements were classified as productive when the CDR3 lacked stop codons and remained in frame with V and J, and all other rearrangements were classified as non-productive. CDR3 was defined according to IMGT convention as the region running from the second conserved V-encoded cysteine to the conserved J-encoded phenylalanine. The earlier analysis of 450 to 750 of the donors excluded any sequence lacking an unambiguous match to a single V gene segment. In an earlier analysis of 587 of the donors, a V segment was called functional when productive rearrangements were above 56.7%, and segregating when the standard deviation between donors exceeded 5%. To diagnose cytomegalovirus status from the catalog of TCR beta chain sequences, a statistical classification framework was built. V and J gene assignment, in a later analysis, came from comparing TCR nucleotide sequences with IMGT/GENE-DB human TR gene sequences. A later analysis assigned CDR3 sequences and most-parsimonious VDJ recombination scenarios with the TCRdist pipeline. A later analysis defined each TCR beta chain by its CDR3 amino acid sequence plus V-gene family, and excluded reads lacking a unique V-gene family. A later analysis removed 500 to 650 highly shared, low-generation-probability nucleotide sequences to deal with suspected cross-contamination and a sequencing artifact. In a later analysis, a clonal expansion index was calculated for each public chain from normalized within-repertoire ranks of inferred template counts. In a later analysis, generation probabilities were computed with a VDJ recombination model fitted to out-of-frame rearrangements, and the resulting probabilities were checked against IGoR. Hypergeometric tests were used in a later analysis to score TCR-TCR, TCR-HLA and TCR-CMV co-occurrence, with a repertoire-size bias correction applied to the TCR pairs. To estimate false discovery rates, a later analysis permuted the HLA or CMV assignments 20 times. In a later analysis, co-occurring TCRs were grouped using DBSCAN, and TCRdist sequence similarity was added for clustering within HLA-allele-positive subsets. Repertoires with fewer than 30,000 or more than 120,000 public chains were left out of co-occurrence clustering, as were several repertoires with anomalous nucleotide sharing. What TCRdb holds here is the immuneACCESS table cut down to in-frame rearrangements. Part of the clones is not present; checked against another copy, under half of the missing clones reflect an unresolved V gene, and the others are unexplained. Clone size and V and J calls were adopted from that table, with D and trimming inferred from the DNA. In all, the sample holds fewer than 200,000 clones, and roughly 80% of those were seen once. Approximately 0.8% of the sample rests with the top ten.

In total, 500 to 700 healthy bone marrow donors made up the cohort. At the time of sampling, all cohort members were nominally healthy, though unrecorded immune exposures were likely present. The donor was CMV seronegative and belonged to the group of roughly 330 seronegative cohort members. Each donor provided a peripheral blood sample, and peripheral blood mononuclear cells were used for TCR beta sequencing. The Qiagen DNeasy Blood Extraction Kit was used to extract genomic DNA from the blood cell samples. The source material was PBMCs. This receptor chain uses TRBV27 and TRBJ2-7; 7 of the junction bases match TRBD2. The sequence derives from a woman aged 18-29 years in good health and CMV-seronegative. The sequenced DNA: TGTGCCAGCGCGACCCGAGCGGGAACCTACGAGCAGTACTTC. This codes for CASATRAGTYEQYF.